This T cell receptor (beta chain) was observed in a study of early T cells in non-severe SARS-CoV-2 infection. The overall study: Bulk RNA taken from unsorted whole blood was sequenced, leaving chains unpaired.

Molecules of cDNA were individually given unique molecular identifiers that were attached to them. TCRdb re-derived calls from the 5' RACE reads in MiXCR, one entry per CDR3 protein. The sample has about 110,000 distinct CDR3 sequences; around 10% are singletons. The origin of this receptor is an adult who was a healthcare worker with PCR-confirmed SARS-CoV-2 infection or an uninfected control (not recorded which). The sample consisted of whole blood.

The CDR3 DNA follows: TGTGCCAGCAGCCGGGTAGCGGGGATGGACACCGGGGAGCTGTTTTTT. It specifies CASSRVAGMDTGELFF. V usage is TRBV7-2 and J usage is TRBJ2-2; 8 nucleotides agree with TRBD2. Germline loops: CDR1 SGHTA, CDR2 FQGNSA. V trimming: 5 bases; J trimming: 3 bases; junction bases outside the gene matches: 8. This CDR3 is built from 16 residues.